This T cell receptor beta chain was captured by sequencing in a study of blood T cell repertoires in COVID-19. Some clones are missing from TCRdb's copy, which holds only in-frame ones; the method was immunoSEQ multiplex PCR. The table records fewer than 400,000 clones, about 92% of them present only once. Participant reports of clinical history set cohort assignment. Symptom resolution, clearance, or two negative PCRs marked donors in Cohort 3 as recovered. V lost 1 base and J lost 7, with 7 bases in between. This CDR3 has 13 residues. Germline V gene data show CDR1 as SGHTA and CDR2 as FQGTGA. Sample: PBMCs or T cells enriched from blood (not recorded which). The sequence came from a woman aged 30 to 39 who had recovered from COVID-19. The chain couples TRBV7-3 to TRBJ2-2; possible D gene TRBD1, 5 bases. In DNA form, the CDR3 reads TGTGCCAGCAGCTTAATAGGGGACGGGGAGCTGTTTTTT. Protein: CASSLIGDGELFF.